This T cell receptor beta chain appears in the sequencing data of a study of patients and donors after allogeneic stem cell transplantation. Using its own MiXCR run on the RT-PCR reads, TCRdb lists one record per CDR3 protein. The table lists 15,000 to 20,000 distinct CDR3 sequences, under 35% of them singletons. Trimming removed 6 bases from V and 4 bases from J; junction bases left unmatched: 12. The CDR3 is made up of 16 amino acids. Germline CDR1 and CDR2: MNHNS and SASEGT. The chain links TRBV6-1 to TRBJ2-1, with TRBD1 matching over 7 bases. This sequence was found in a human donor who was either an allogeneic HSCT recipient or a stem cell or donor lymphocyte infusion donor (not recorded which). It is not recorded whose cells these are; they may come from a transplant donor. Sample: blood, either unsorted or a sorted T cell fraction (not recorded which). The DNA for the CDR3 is TGTGCCAGCAGCTGGGACAGAGTGGGCGTATACAATGAGCAGTTCTTC. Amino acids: CASSWDRVGVYNEQFF.